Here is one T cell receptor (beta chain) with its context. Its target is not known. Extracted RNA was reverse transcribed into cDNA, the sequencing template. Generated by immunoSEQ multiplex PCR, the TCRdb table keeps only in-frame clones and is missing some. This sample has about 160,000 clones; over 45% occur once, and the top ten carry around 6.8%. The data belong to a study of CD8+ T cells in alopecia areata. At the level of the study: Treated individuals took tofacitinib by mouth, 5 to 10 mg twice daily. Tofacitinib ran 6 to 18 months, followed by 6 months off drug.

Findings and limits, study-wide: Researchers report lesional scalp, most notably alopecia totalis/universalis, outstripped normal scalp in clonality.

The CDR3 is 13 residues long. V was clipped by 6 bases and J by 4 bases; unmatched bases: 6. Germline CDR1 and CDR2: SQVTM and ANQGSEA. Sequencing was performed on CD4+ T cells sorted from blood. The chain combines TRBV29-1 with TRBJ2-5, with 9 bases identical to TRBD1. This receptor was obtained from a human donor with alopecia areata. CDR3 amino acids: CSVDRGSVETQYF. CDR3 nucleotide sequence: TGCAGCGTGGACAGGGGCTCGGTAGAGACCCAGTACTTC.